Following are 21 T cell receptor beta chains from one sample sequenced in a study of cytomegalovirus exposure and HLA in healthy donors listed by TCRdb under 2017. The library was prepared using the immunoSEQ multiplex PCR assay. A mixture of 60 forward primers for TCR Vbeta segments and 13 reverse primers for TCR Jbeta segments was used in the multiplex PCR. TCRdb limited this immuneACCESS table to in-frame rearrangements with V and J called. A share of clones is missing; checked studies link under half to unresolved V genes, and the rest is unexplained. This sample is represented by about 61,000 clones; around 87% of them were singletons. The ten largest clones capture roughly 1.5% of the sample. Sequenced input: PBMCs. Source of these receptors: a man in his late teens or twenties in good health and CMV-seronegative.

The table lists this clone with a count of one. This chain joins TRBV10-1 and TRBJ2-5; 11 positions match TRBD2. Trimming removed 5 bases from V and 1 base from J; junction bases left unmatched: 3. The germline gives CDR1 WNHNN, CDR2 SYGVQD (reference sequence). The CDR3 covers 15 residues. This chain's CDR3 is CASSFLAGGQETQYF. CDR3 bases: TGCGCCAGCAGTTTTCTAGCGGGGGGCCAAGAGACCCAGTACTTC.

The gene calls are TRBV5-6 and TRBJ2-3; D is possibly TRBD2 (5 bases). The ends were cut back, 0 bases at V and 4 bases at J, with 6 bases in the middle. Germline-derived CDR1 and CDR2 are SGHDT and YYEEEE. CDR3 length: 13 amino acids. CDR3 DNA sequence: TGTGCCAGCAGCTTGGCCGGGGCAGATACGCAGTATTTT. Translated: CASSLAGADTQYF.

The chain joins TRBV27 to TRBJ1-2, with 9 bases matching TRBD1. The CDR3 has 13 amino acids. V shed 6 bases and J 8 bases; nucleotides not matched to a gene: 7. CDR1 is MNHEY and CDR2 is SMNVEV in the germline V gene (reference sequence). CDR3 nucleotides: TGTGCCAGCAGGCCTGGGACAGGGAACGGCTACACCTTC. Its protein is CASRPGTGNGYTF.

V usage is TRBV5-8 and J usage is TRBJ1-4; perhaps TRBD1 as D (5 bases). This CDR3 contains 10 residues. The V end lost 7 bases, the J end lost 11 bases, and 9 bases lay between the germline ends. CDR1 is SGHTS and CDR2 is YDEGEE in the germline V gene. Here the CDR3 DNA reads TGTGCCAGCTGGGGGGGTAAACTGTTTTTT. The encoded protein is CASWGGKLFF.

This clone has a single count. The genes are TRBV12-5 and TRBJ1-1; a possible D gene is TRBD1 (6 bases). Trimming removed 0 bases at V and 4 bases at J, with 12 bases between. Germline V gene data show CDR1 as LGHNT and CDR2 as FRNRAP. The CDR3 covers 15 residues. CDR3 amino acids: CASGLVLGASTEAFF. The CDR3 coding sequence is TGTGCTAGTGGTTTGGTACTGGGGGCCAGCACTGAAGCTTTCTTT.

CDR3 protein: CATSGGRGDTQYF. The CDR3 DNA follows: TGTGCCACCAGCGGGGGGAGGGGAGATACGCAGTATTTT. V usage is TRBV15 and J usage is TRBJ2-3, with TRBD2 matching over 7 bases. The V gene end was trimmed by 5 bases and the J gene end by 5 bases; junction bases not matched to a gene: 4. This CDR3 comprises 13 residues. The germline V gene encodes CDR1 LNHNV and CDR2 YYDKDF (reference sequence).

The chain combines TRBV19 with TRBJ2-3; D not certain. Germline CDR1 LNHDA, CDR2 SQIVND (reference sequence). Deletions cut 5 bases from V and 2 bases from J, with 8 bases between. The CDR3 runs to 13 residues. CDR3 sequence reads: CASSVELTDTQYF. Here the CDR3 DNA reads TGTGCCAGTAGTGTTGAACTCACAGATACGCAGTATTTT.

The V call is TRBV6-1, the J call TRBJ1-5; D may be TRBD1 (5 bases). Germline lookup yields CDR1 MNHNS and CDR2 SASEGT. Trimming cost V 2 bases and J 5 bases, with 13 bases left between them. The CDR3 spans 15 residues. Here the CDR3 reads CASSEHATVHQPQHF. The CDR3 DNA follows: TGTGCCAGCAGTGAACACGCGACAGTTCATCAGCCCCAGCATTTT.

J is TRBJ2-7 and V is TRBV9; 7 bases match TRBD1. J gave up 6 bases and V 4 bases, and 7 bases lay outside the gene matches. Looked up from germline, CDR1 is SGDLS and CDR2 is YYNGEE. CDR3 length: 13 residues. The CDR3 region is CASSTRDSSEQYF. The CDR3 nucleotides are TGTGCCAGCAGCACACGGGACAGTTCCGAGCAGTACTTC.

This clone has only one observation. The chain carries TRBV7-9 and TRBJ2-5, with 7 bases lining up with TRBD1. The germline CDR1 and CDR2 sequences are SEHNR and FQNEAQ (reference sequence). With V trimmed by 6 bases and J by 5 bases, 6 bases remained unmatched. The CDR3 sequence is 13 residues long. DNA for the CDR3: TGTGCCAGCAGAGGACAGGCCGAGGAGACCCAGTACTTC. Protein product: CASRGQAEETQYF. The full variable domain, its missing parts supplied by reference TRBV7-9 and TRBJ2-5, is DTGVSQNPRHKITKRGQNVTFRCDPISEHNRLYWYRQTLGQGPEFLTYFQNEAQLEKSRLLSDRFSAERPKGSFSTLEIQRTEQGDSAMYLCASRGQAEETQYFGPGTRLLVL.

The V call is TRBV18, the J call TRBJ1-5; TRBD1 aligns across 9 bases. Per the germline V gene, CDR1 is KGHSH and CDR2 is LQKENI. The CDR3 is 15 amino acids. Trimming cost V 2 bases and J 6 bases; bases outside gene matches: 5. CDR3 in DNA: TGTGCCAGCTCACCAGGGACAGGGATCGGTCAGCCCCAGCATTTT. This translates into CASSPGTGIGQPQHF.

The chain has TRBV4-1 and TRBJ1-2; possible D gene TRBD1, 6 bases. The V end was cut by 0 bases, the J end by 5 bases, with 16 bases between. The CDR3 contains 16 residues. Germline values: CDR1 MGHRA, CDR2 YSYEKL. The CDR3 sequence: CASSQDHPGGVYGYTF. The CDR3 coding sequence is TGCGCCAGCAGCCAAGATCACCCGGGGGGCGTATATGGCTACACCTTC.

The V gene is TRBV29-1, the J gene TRBJ2-1; 7 nucleotides agree with TRBD1. The junction had 5 bases not matched to a gene; V was cut back by 6 bases and J by 3 bases. The CDR3 has 13 residues. Germline V gene data show CDR1 as SQVTM and CDR2 as ANQGSEA. The CDR3 sequence: CSVGQADYNEQFF. CDR3 DNA: TGCAGCGTCGGACAGGCGGACTACAATGAGCAGTTCTTC.

The count of this clone is one. V is TRBV21-1 and J is TRBJ1-5; the listed D gene, TRBD1, was not tested against the DNA. TRBV21-1 is termed a pseudogene. This CDR3 is 17 amino acids long. CDR3 in DNA: TGTGCCAGCAGCGCGAAGTGCGCAGGGTCTAGCAATCAGCCCCAGCATTTT. Translated, it gives CASSAKCAGSSNQPQHF.

The genes are TRBV9 and TRBJ2-1; 8 positions agree with TRBD2. The CDR3 spans 15 residues. V was pared by 5 bases and J by 2 bases, with 6 bases of the junction left unmatched. CDR1 is SGDLS and CDR2 is YYNGEE in the germline V gene. CDR3 DNA: TGTGCCAGCAGGAGATCGGGGGGGCCCTACAATGAGCAGTTCTTC. It encodes CASRRSGGPYNEQFF.

The gene calls are TRBV15 and TRBJ1-4, with a possible D match to TRBD1 (5 bases). This CDR3 comprises 14 residues. The germline V and J ends were trimmed by 5 bases and 5 bases, with 12 bases remaining between them. Germline CDR1 LNHNV, CDR2 YYDKDF (reference sequence). CDR3 nucleotide sequence: TGTGCCACCAGCGGGCGGGACGGAAATGAAAAACTGTTTTTT. The encoded protein is CATSGRDGNEKLFF.

Comment on this clone: Mismatch with germline at one junction end may stem from a read error. The CDR3 is CSVQEGRSANEKLFF. The DNA of the CDR3 is TGCAGCGTTCAAGAGGGGAGGAGTGCTAATGAAAAACTGTTTTTT. V and J are TRBV29-1 and TRBJ1-4, with D tentatively TRBD1 (5 bases). The CDR3 covers 15 residues. Germline CDR1 reads SQVTM; CDR2 reads ANQGSEA. Supplemented by reference TRBV29-1 and TRBJ1-4, the full variable domain reads SAVISQKPSRDICQRGTSLTIQCQVDSQVTMMFWYRQQPGQSLTLIATANQGSEATYESGFVIDKFPISRPNLTFSTLTVSNMSPEDSSIYLCSVQEGRSANEKLFFGSGTQLSVL.

J is TRBJ1-2 and V is TRBV30, with 9 bases lining up with TRBD1. Unmatched junction bases numbered 8, after V lost 5 bases and J lost 7 bases. CDR1 is GTSNPN, CDR2 SVGIG, per germline (reference sequence). There are 13 residues in the CDR3. The CDR3 bases are TGTGCCTGGGGGACAGGGCCCCAGAGTGGCTACACCTTC. Its protein is CAWGTGPQSGYTF. Full variable domain (missing parts from reference TRBV30 and TRBJ1-2): SQTIHQWPATLVQPVGSPLSLECTVEGTSNPNLYWYRQAAGRGLQLLFYSVGIGQISSEVPQNLSASRPQDRQFILSSKKLLLSDSGFYLCAWGTGPQSGYTFGSGTRLTVV.

This chain connects TRBV9 to TRBJ1-5; 8 bases match TRBD1. In germline, CDR1 is SGDLS, CDR2 YYNGEE. V trimming: 0 bases; J trimming: 1 base; junction bases outside the gene matches: 3. The CDR3 has 16 residues. CDR3 protein: CASSVGAGGSNQPQHF. CDR3 coding DNA: TGTGCCAGCAGCGTAGGGGCAGGGGGCAGCAATCAGCCCCAGCATTTT.

V and J are TRBV7-8 and TRBJ1-1; the D is unclear. V was pared by 5 bases and J by 7 bases, with 17 bases between. Germline V lookup: CDR1 SGHVS, CDR2 FQNEAQ. The CDR3 loop spans 14 amino acids. CDR3 region: CASSPRETTREAFF. The CDR3 coding sequence is TGTGCCAGCAGCCCGAGGGAAACAACCCGTGAAGCTTTCTTT.

This chain uses TRBV6-5 with TRBJ2-7; no clear D gene. The germline V gene encodes CDR1 MNHEY and CDR2 SVGAGI. The CDR3 loop spans 12 amino acids. Trimming shortened V by 6 bases and J by 3 bases, and 9 bases separated the two germline ends. The DNA for the CDR3 is TGTGCCAGCAGCACCTATGACTACGAGCAGTACTTC. This codes for CASSTYDYEQYF.